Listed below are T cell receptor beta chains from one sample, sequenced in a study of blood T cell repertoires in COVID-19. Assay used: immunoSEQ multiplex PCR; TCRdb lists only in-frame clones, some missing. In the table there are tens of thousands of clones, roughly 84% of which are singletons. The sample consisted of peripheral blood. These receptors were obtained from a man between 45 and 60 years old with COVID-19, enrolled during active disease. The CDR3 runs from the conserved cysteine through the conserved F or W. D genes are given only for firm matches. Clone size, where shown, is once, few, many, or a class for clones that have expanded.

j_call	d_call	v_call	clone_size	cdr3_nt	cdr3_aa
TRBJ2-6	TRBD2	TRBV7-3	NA	TGTGCCAGCAGTATTGGACTAGGTTCTGGGGCCAACGTCCTGACTTTC	CASSIGLGSGANVLTF
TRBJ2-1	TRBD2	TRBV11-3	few	TGTGCCAGCAGCCCGACTAGCGGTCTATACAATGAGCAGTTCTTC	CASSPTSGLYNEQFF
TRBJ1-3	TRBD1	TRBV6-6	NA	TGTGCCAGCAGCCGAGTCCCGGGACAGGGGACTTCTGGAAACACCATATATTTT	CASSRVPGQGTSGNTIYF
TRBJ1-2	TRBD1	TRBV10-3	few	TGTGCCATCAGTATCAACCGGGACAGGGGCGCCGTGGGTGGCTACACCTTC	CAISINRDRGAVGGYTF
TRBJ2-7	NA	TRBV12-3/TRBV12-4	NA	TGTGCCAGCAGTTTGGCCAAAAATCACGAGCAGTACTTC	CASSLAKNHEQYF
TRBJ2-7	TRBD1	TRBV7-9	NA	TGTGCCAGCACCCCCGGACAGGGCAGTTACGAGCAGTACTTC	CASTPGQGSYEQYF
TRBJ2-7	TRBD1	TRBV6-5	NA	TGTGCCAGCAGTTACAGGACAGGGTACGAGCAGTACTTC	CASSYRTGYEQYF
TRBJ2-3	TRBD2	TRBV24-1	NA	TGTGCCACCAGTGACCCGAGGGCTAGCGGGAGTCTGGATACGCAGTATTTT	CATSDPRASGSLDTQYF
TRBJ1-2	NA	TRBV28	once	TGTGCCAGCAGGGCAATCAGGGTCCCCCGCTATGGCTACACCTTC	CASRAIRVPRYGYTF
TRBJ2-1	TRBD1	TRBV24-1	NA	TGTGCCACCGAGGGACAGCCATACAATGAGCAGTTCTTC	CATEGQPYNEQFF
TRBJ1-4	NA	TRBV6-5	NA	TGTGCCAGCAGCCCGGGACCGGGGAGGGAAAAACTGTTTTTT	CASSPGPGREKLFF
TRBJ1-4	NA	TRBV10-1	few	TGCGCCAGCAGTTGGGGGGGTGAAAAACTGTTTTTT	CASSWGGEKLFF
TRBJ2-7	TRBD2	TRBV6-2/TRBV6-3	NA	TGTGCCAGCAGTTACTCAGCGGGAGATCTTTACGAGCAGTACTTC	CASSYSAGDLYEQYF
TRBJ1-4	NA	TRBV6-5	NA	TGTGCCAGCAGTTACGCGACAGTTAGTGAAAAACTGTTTTTT	CASSYATVSEKLFF
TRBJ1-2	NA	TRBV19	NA	TGTGCCAGTCAGAGACAGCAGGGCGTCTATGGCTACACCTTC	CASQRQQGVYGYTF
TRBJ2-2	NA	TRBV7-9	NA	TGTGCCAGCAGCCTACAGTACACCGGGGAGCTGTTTTTT	CASSLQYTGELFF
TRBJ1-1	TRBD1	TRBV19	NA	TGTGCCAGTAGTACCGATTATAGGACAGGGGGCCTCAACACTGAAGCTTTCTTT	CASSTDYRTGGLNTEAFF
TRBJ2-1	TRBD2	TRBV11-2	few	TGTGCCAGCAGCTTAGTTACTAGCGCCGGGGGGGCTGAGCAGTTCTTC	CASSLVTSAGGAEQFF
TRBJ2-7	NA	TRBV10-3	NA	TGTGCCATCAGTGAAGAGACAAAAGCCTACGAGCAGTACTTC	CAISEETKAYEQYF
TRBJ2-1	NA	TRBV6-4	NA	TGTGCCAGCAGCCAACTCTCGGAGGCTGAGCAGTTCTTC	CASSQLSEAEQFF
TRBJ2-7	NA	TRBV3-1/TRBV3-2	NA	TGTGCCAGCAGCCAAGAACTCGCCCCGACCTACGAGCAGTACTTC	CASSQELAPTYEQYF
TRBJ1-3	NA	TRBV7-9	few	TGTGCCAGCAGGAACACCATCTCTGGAAACACCATATATTTT	CASRNTISGNTIYF
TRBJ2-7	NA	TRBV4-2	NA	TGTGCCAGCAGCCAGAACATGATCTCCTACGAGCAGTACTTC	CASSQNMISYEQYF
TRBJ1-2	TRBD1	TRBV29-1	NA	TGCAGCGTTGGACAGGGGACGCGAGGCTACACCTTC	CSVGQGTRGYTF
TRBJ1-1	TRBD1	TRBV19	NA	TGTGCCAGTAGTGTCCAACAGGGGCCCGCGGCTTTCTTT	CASSVQQGPAAFF